A selection of T cell receptor beta chains follows, all from one sample in a study of cytomegalovirus exposure and HLA in healthy donors. Measured with immunoSEQ multiplex PCR; TCRdb has only the in-frame clones, and not every one. The sample holds roughly 180,000 clones, around nine tenths seen once. Material: PBMCs. These TCRs come from a man aged 30-40 years in good health and CMV-seropositive. The CDR3 runs from the conserved cysteine through the conserved F or W. A D gene is named only where the DNA matches it firmly. Size is stated for part of the rows, as once, few or many counts, or as a class when the clone is expanded.

clone size: .
D gene: .
V gene: TRBV4-3
J gene: TRBJ2-7
CDR3 DNA: TGCGCCAGCAGCCAAGAGCCCAGCTCCTACGAGCAGTACTTC
CDR3 protein: CASSQEPSSYEQYF

clone size: .
D gene: TRBD1
V gene: TRBV6-4
J gene: TRBJ2-2
CDR3 DNA: TGTGCCAGCAGGGGGACAGGAAACACCGGGGAGCTGTTTTTT
CDR3 protein: CASRGTGNTGELFF

clone size: .
D gene: .
V gene: TRBV6-1
J gene: TRBJ2-1
CDR3 DNA: TGTGCCAGCAGCAGACGGGGCTATGAGCAGTTCTTC
CDR3 protein: CASSRRGYEQFF

clone size: .
D gene: TRBD1
V gene: TRBV30
J gene: TRBJ2-1
CDR3 DNA: TGTGCCTGGAGTGGGGACAGGGGCTACAATGAGCAGTTCTTC
CDR3 protein: CAWSGDRGYNEQFF

clone size: .
D gene: .
V gene: TRBV6-5
J gene: TRBJ1-2
CDR3 DNA: TGTGCCAGCAGCCACGACATCGGCTACACCTTC
CDR3 protein: CASSHDIGYTF

clone size: .
D gene: .
V gene: TRBV6-5
J gene: TRBJ2-5
CDR3 DNA: TGTGCCAGCTCAAACATGATCCAAGAGACCCAGTACTTC
CDR3 protein: CASSNMIQETQYF

clone size: .
D gene: .
V gene: TRBV7-2
J gene: TRBJ1-1
CDR3 DNA: TGTGCCAGCAGCTTGCGGGGGAACACTGAAGCTTTCTTT
CDR3 protein: CASSLRGNTEAFF

clone size: .
D gene: .
V gene: TRBV6-1
J gene: TRBJ2-3
CDR3 DNA: TGTGCCAGCAGTGGGGCACCCAACCGGGCCACAGATACGCAGTATTTT
CDR3 protein: CASSGAPNRATDTQYF

clone size: .
D gene: .
V gene: TRBV13
J gene: TRBJ2-4
CDR3 DNA: TGTGCCAGCAGCTTCCGTCGGGGGGCAGGGGGCAACTTC
CDR3 protein: CASSFRRGAGGNF

clone size: .
D gene: TRBD2
V gene: TRBV10-3
J gene: TRBJ2-7
CDR3 DNA: TGTGCCATCAGTGAGGGTCTAGCGGGGAGCGAGCAGTACTTC
CDR3 protein: CAISEGLAGSEQYF

clone size: .
D gene: .
V gene: TRBV18
J gene: TRBJ2-7
CDR3 DNA: TGTGCCAGCTCACAACAGGGCTCCTACGAGCAGTACTTC
CDR3 protein: CASSQQGSYEQYF

clone size: once
D gene: TRBD1
V gene: TRBV7-6
J gene: TRBJ2-7
CDR3 DNA: TGTGCCAGCAGCGACCGACAGGGTTCGGGAGAGCAGTACTTC
CDR3 protein: CASSDRQGSGEQYF

clone size: .
D gene: .
V gene: TRBV25-1
J gene: TRBJ1-6
CDR3 DNA: TGTGCCAGCAGTGAATATGAGGGATGGGGCTCCTATAATTCACCCCTCCACTTT
CDR3 protein: CASSEYEGWGSYNSPLHF

clone size: .
D gene: TRBD1
V gene: TRBV29-1
J gene: TRBJ1-2
CDR3 DNA: TGCAGCGTTGAGACAGGGGACGGGTATGGCTACACCTTC
CDR3 protein: CSVETGDGYGYTF

clone size: .
D gene: .
V gene: TRBV11-2
J gene: TRBJ2-5
CDR3 DNA: TGTGCCAGCAGACTAGTGGGAGAGACCCAGTACTTC
CDR3 protein: CASRLVGETQYF

clone size: .
D gene: TRBD1
V gene: TRBV19
J gene: TRBJ1-1
CDR3 DNA: TGTGCCAGTAGTAAGACGACAGGGGTGAACACTGAAGCTTTCTTT
CDR3 protein: CASSKTTGVNTEAFF

clone size: .
D gene: TRBD2
V gene: TRBV2
J gene: TRBJ2-7
CDR3 DNA: TGTGCCAGCAGTGGGCCCGCCGGGACTAGCGGGATTAGTGGCGAGCAGTACTTC
CDR3 protein: CASSGPAGTSGISGEQYF

clone size: .
D gene: .
V gene: TRBV7-9
J gene: TRBJ2-7
CDR3 DNA: TGTGCCAGCAGCTGGGATAGCGGCCCCAGCTACGAGCAGTACTTC
CDR3 protein: CASSWDSGPSYEQYF

clone size: .
D gene: .
V gene: TRBV5-4
J gene: TRBJ2-3
CDR3 DNA: TGTGCCAGTTTGGACAGAGGAACGGATACGCAGTATTTT
CDR3 protein: CASLDRGTDTQYF

clone size: once
D gene: .
V gene: TRBV28
J gene: TRBJ2-7
CDR3 DNA: TGTGCCAGCTTCGGACAACTTCATTCCTACGAGCAGTACTTC
CDR3 protein: CASFGQLHSYEQYF

clone size: .
D gene: TRBD1
V gene: TRBV30
J gene: TRBJ2-2
CDR3 DNA: TGTGCCTGCCAAAGGGACAGCACCGGGGAGCTGTTTTTT
CDR3 protein: CACQRDSTGELFF

clone size: .
D gene: TRBD1
V gene: TRBV6-6
J gene: TRBJ2-2
CDR3 DNA: TGTGCCAGCACCTTATTCGACAGGGGGTATACCGGGGAGCTGTTTTTT
CDR3 protein: CASTLFDRGYTGELFF

clone size: .
D gene: .
V gene: TRBV6-1
J gene: TRBJ1-2
CDR3 DNA: TGTGCCAGCAGTGAAGCGGGAGGTAACTATGGCTACACCTTC
CDR3 protein: CASSEAGGNYGYTF

clone size: .
D gene: .
V gene: TRBV5-1
J gene: TRBJ1-3
CDR3 DNA: TGCGCCAGCAGCTTGGCTGGGACCGTGAGGGGAAACACCATATATTTT
CDR3 protein: CASSLAGTVRGNTIYF

clone size: .
D gene: .
V gene: TRBV5-4
J gene: TRBJ1-4
CDR3 DNA: TGTGCCAGCAGCTTTGGGTTAGAAAAACTGTTTTTT
CDR3 protein: CASSFGLEKLFF

clone size: .
D gene: .
V gene: TRBV5-1
J gene: TRBJ2-3
CDR3 DNA: TGCGCCAGCAGCCCATTCGGGACTCCGAGGCTCCTATCAACAGATACGCAGTATTTT
CDR3 protein: CASSPFGTPRLLSTDTQYF

clone size: .
D gene: .
V gene: TRBV9
J gene: TRBJ2-3
CDR3 DNA: TGTGCCAGCCGCCCCGAACTAGCCACAGATACGCAGTATTTT
CDR3 protein: CASRPELATDTQYF

clone size: .
D gene: TRBD1
V gene: TRBV2
J gene: TRBJ2-7
CDR3 DNA: TGTGCCAGCCACCTTGGCAGGGGGTTCGAGTACTTC
CDR3 protein: CASHLGRGFEYF

clone size: .
D gene: .
V gene: TRBV6-1
J gene: TRBJ2-2
CDR3 DNA: TGTGCCAGCGGGAGAGACACCGGGGAGCTGTTTTTT
CDR3 protein: CASGRDTGELFF

clone size: .
D gene: .
V gene: TRBV9
J gene: TRBJ2-3
CDR3 DNA: TGTGCCAGCAACTCCCGAGGCCCCGCAGATACGCAGTATTTT
CDR3 protein: CASNSRGPADTQYF

clone size: .
D gene: .
V gene: TRBV19
J gene: TRBJ1-3
CDR3 DNA: TGTGCCAGTAGAAACCAGGCCTCCTCTGGAAACACCATATATTTT
CDR3 protein: CASRNQASSGNTIYF

clone size: .
D gene: TRBD1
V gene: TRBV30
J gene: TRBJ2-5
CDR3 DNA: TGTGCCTGGAAGAGGGGTGGAGGACAGGGTGAGACCCAGTACTTC
CDR3 protein: CAWKRGGGQGETQYF

clone size: .
D gene: .
V gene: TRBV30
J gene: TRBJ1-3
CDR3 DNA: TGTGCCTGGAGGGTTCCGGGGCACACCATATATTTT
CDR3 protein: CAWRVPGHTIYF

clone size: few
D gene: .
V gene: TRBV7-2
J gene: TRBJ2-7
CDR3 DNA: TGTGCCAGCAGCCAGAGCTCCTACGAGCAGTACTTC
CDR3 protein: CASSQSSYEQYF

clone size: .
D gene: .
V gene: TRBV5-1
J gene: TRBJ2-7
CDR3 DNA: TGCGCCAGCAGCTTGGTGGATTCCCCCTACGAGCAGTACTTC
CDR3 protein: CASSLVDSPYEQYF

clone size: .
D gene: .
V gene: TRBV6-6
J gene: TRBJ1-2
CDR3 DNA: TGTGCCAGCAGTTACGTTGGCTACACCTTC
CDR3 protein: CASSYVGYTF

clone size: .
D gene: .
V gene: TRBV19
J gene: TRBJ1-1
CDR3 DNA: TGTGCCAGTAGTATTCCCCCAGACACTGAAGCTTTCTTT
CDR3 protein: CASSIPPDTEAFF

clone size: .
D gene: TRBD1
V gene: TRBV7-9
J gene: TRBJ2-7
CDR3 DNA: TGTGCCAGCAGTTCGGGGACAGGGGAAGTGGTCCACGAGCAGTACTTC
CDR3 protein: CASSSGTGEVVHEQYF